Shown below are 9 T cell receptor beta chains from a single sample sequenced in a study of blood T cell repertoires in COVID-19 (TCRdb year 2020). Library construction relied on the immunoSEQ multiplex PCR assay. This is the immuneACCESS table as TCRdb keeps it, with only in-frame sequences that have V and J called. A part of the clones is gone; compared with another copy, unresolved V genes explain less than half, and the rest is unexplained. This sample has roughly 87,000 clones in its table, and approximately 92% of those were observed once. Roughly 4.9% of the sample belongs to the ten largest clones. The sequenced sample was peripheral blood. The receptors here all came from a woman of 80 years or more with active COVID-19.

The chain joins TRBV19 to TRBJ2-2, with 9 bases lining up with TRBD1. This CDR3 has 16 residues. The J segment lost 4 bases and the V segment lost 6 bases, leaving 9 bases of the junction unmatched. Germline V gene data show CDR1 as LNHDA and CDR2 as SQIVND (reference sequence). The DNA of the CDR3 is TGTGCCAGTAGCCACGGGGGGACAGGGAGCACCGGGGAGCTGTTTTTT. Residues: CASSHGGTGSTGELFF.

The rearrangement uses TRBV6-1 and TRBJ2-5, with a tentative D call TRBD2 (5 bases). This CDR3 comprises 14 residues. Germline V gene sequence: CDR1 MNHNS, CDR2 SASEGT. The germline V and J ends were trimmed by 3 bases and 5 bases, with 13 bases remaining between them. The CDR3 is CASSDWVEEETQYF. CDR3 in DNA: TGTGCCAGCAGTGATTGGGTGGAGGAGGAGACCCAGTACTTC.

DNA for the CDR3: TGCGCCAGCAGCCAAGGTCCCCTAGCGGTCCTCTACAATGAGCAGTTCTTC. This encodes CASSQGPLAVLYNEQFF. The chain combines TRBV4-3 with TRBJ2-1, with 7 nucleotides matching TRBD2. The germline CDR1 and CDR2 sequences are LGHNA and YSLEER. This CDR3 has 17 amino acids. V dropped 1 base and J dropped 3; count of bases not matched to a gene: 9.

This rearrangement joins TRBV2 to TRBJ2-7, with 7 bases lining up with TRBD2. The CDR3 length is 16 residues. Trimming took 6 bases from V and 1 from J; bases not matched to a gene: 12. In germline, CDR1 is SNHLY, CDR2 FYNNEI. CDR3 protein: CASREFGTIFSYEQYF. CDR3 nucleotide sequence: TGTGCCAGCAGGGAGTTTGGGACTATTTTTTCCTACGAGCAGTACTTC. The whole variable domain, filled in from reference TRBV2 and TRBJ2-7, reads EPEVTQTPSHQVTQMGQEVILRCVPISNHLYFYWYRQILGQKVEFLVSFYNNEISEKSEIFDDQFSVERPDGSNFTLKIRSTKLEDSAMYFCASREFGTIFSYEQYFGPGTRLTVT.

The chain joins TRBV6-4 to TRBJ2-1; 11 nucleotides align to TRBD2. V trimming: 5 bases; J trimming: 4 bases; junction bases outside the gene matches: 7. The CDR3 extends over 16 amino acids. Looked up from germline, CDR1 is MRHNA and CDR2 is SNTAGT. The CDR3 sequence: CASSLAGGSVYNEQFF. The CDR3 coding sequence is TGTGCCAGCAGTCTAGCGGGAGGTAGTGTATACAATGAGCAGTTCTTC.

CDR3 amino acids: CASSPRERQETQYF. CDR3 nucleotide sequence: TGTGCCAGTAGTCCGCGGGAGAGGCAAGAGACCCAGTACTTC. The V gene is TRBV19, the J gene TRBJ2-5; the match to TRBD2 covers 7 bases. The CDR3 has 14 amino acids. Germline V lookup: CDR1 LNHDA, CDR2 SQIVND (reference sequence). Germline trimming cut 5 bases from V and 2 bases from J; bases unmatched to any gene: 5.

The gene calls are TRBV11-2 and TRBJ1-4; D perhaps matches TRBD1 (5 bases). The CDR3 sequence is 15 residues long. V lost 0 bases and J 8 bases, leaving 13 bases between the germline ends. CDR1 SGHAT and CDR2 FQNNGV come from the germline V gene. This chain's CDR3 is CASSLDGGREEKLFF. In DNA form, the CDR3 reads TGTGCCAGCAGCTTAGACGGGGGGAGAGAGGAAAAACTGTTTTTT.

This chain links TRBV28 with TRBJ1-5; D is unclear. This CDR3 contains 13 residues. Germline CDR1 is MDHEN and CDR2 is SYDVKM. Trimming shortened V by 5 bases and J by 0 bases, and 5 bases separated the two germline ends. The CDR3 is CASSPSSNQPQHF. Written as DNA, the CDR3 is TGTGCCAGCAGTCCTAGTAGCAATCAGCCCCAGCATTTT. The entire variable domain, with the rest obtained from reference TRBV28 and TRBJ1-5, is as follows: DVKVTQSSRYLVKRTGEKVFLECVQDMDHENMFWYRQDPGLGLRLIYFSYDVKMKEKGDIPEGYSVSREKKERFSLILESASTNQTSMYLCASSPSSNQPQHFGDGTRLSIL.

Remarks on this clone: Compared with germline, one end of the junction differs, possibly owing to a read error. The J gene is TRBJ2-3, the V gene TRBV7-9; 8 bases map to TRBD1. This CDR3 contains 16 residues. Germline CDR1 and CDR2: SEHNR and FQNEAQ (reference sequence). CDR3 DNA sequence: TGTGCCAGCACCTTACTAGGACAGGGTGTTACAGATACGCAGTATTTT. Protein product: CASTLLGQGVTDTQYF.